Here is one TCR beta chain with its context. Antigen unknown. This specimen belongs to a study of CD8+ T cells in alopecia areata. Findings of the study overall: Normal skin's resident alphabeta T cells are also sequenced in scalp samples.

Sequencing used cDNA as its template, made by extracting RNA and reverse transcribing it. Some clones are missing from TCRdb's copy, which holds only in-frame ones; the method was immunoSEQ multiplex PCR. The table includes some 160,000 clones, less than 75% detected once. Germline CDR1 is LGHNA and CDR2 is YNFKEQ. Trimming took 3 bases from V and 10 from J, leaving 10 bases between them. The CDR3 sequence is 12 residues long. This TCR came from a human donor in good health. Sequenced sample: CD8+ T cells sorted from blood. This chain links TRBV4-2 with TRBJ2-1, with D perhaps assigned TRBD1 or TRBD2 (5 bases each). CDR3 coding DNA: TGTGCCAGCAGCCAGAGGGACGGGGAGCAGTTCTTC. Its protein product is CASSQRDGEQFF.